These T cell receptor beta chains were read from a single sample in a study of radiation and T cells in renal cell carcinoma. Here immunoSEQ multiplex PCR was the method, and the copy in TCRdb shows in-frame clones only, minus some. The data contain some 76,000 clones, 82% of them singletons. Sequences were derived from blood, sampled from a patient whose treatment included radiotherapy and nephrectomy. These receptors all come from a man aged 55 to 70 with renal cell carcinoma. The CDR3 runs from the conserved cysteine through the conserved F or W. A D gene is named only where the DNA matches it firmly. Expanded clones get a size class; other rows say once, few or many, or leave the size out.

CDR3: CASSPRNGPNTEAFF
DNA: TGTGCCAGCTCACCAAGAAACGGGCCGAACACTGAAGCTTTCTTT
J: TRBJ1-1
V: TRBV18
D: .
length: 15
size: .

CDR3: CASSLTRNTGELFF
DNA: TGTGCCAGCAGCTTGACACGGAACACCGGGGAGCTGTTTTTT
J: TRBJ2-2
V: TRBV7-7
D: .
length: 14
size: .

CDR3: CSVEGGLAGGAYEQYF
DNA: TGCAGCGTTGAAGGAGGACTAGCGGGAGGGGCCTACGAGCAGTACTTC
J: TRBJ2-7
V: TRBV29-1
D: TRBD2
length: 16
size: .

CDR3: CASSSTSGRALADTQYF
DNA: TGTGCCAGCAGCTCCACTAGCGGGAGGGCCCTCGCAGATACGCAGTATTTT
J: TRBJ2-3
V: TRBV7-2
D: TRBD2
length: 17
size: .

CDR3: CASSSTWGSKNTIYF
DNA: TGTGCCAGCAGCTCCACGTGGGGATCGAAGAACACCATATATTTT
J: TRBJ1-3
V: TRBV7-8
D: .
length: 15
size: once

CDR3: CASSPARDEQFF
DNA: TGTGCCAGCAGCCCTGCACGGGATGAGCAGTTCTTC
J: TRBJ2-1
V: TRBV7-2
D: .
length: 12
size: .

CDR3: CASSQGLAGGPPYEQYF
DNA: TGTGCCAGCAGCCAGGGACTAGCGGGAGGGCCACCGTACGAGCAGTACTTC
J: TRBJ2-7
V: TRBV9
D: TRBD2
length: 17
size: .

CDR3: CASSPGDFRNYGYTF
DNA: TGTGCCAGCAGCCCAGGGGACTTTCGAAACTATGGCTACACCTTC
J: TRBJ1-2
V: TRBV2
D: .
length: 15
size: .

CDR3: CASSPATGESGELFF
DNA: TGTGCCAGCAGTCCAGCTACAGGGGAGAGCGGGGAGCTGTTTTTT
J: TRBJ2-2
V: TRBV27
D: TRBD1
length: 15
size: .

CDR3: CASSLPIGLENTIYF
DNA: TGTGCCAGCAGCTTGCCCATCGGGTTGGAAAACACCATATATTTT
J: TRBJ1-3
V: TRBV7-2
D: .
length: 15
size: .

CDR3: CASSTLDNQPQHF
DNA: TGTGCCAGTAGTACCTTAGACAATCAGCCCCAGCATTTT
J: TRBJ1-5
V: TRBV19
D: .
length: 13
size: few

CDR3: CASSSTRQGRGETQYF
DNA: TGTGCCAGCAGCTCCACTCGACAGGGGAGGGGAGAGACCCAGTACTTC
J: TRBJ2-5
V: TRBV7-8
D: .
length: 16
size: once

CDR3: CASSQVRGYGYTF
DNA: TGTGCCAGCAGCCAAGTCCGAGGCTATGGCTACACCTTC
J: TRBJ1-2
V: TRBV14
D: .
length: 13
size: .

CDR3: CASSQPGVNEKLFF
DNA: TGTGCCAGCAGTCAACCCGGGGTTAATGAAAAACTGTTTTTT
J: TRBJ1-4
V: TRBV7-9
D: .
length: 14
size: .

CDR3: CASSLGDSASSGNTIYF
DNA: TGTGCCAGCAGCTTAGGAGACAGCGCGAGCTCTGGAAACACCATATATTTT
J: TRBJ1-3
V: TRBV11-3
D: .
length: 17
size: .